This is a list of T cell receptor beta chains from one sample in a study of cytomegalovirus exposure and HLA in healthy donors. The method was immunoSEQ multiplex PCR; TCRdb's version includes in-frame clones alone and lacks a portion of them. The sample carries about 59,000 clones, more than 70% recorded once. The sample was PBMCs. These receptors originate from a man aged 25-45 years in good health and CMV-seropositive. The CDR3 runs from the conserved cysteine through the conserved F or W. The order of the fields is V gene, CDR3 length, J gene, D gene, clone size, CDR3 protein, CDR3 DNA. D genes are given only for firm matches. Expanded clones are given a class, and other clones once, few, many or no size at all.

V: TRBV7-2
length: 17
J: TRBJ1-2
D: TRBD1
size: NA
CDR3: CASSLDLQGARGRGYTF
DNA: TGTGCCAGCAGCTTGGACTTACAGGGGGCAAGAGGGCGTGGCTACACCTTC

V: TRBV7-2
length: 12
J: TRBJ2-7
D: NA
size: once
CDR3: CASSPPRGEQYF
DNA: TGTGCCAGCAGCCCCCCACGGGGGGAGCAGTACTTC

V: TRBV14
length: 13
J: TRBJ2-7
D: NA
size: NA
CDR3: CASSPTRSHEQYF
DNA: TGTGCCAGCAGTCCGACAAGATCCCACGAGCAGTACTTC

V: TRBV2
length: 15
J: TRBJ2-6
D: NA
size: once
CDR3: CASSEEGSGANVLTF
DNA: TGTGCCAGCAGTGAGGAGGGCTCTGGGGCCAACGTCCTGACTTTC

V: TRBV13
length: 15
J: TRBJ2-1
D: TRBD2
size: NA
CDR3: CASSGMGEGYNEQFF
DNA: TGTGCCAGCAGCGGAATGGGGGAGGGGTACAATGAGCAGTTCTTC

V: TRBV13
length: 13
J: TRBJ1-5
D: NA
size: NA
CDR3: CASSLGGDQPQHF
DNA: TGTGCCAGCAGCTTGGGGGGGGATCAGCCCCAGCATTTT

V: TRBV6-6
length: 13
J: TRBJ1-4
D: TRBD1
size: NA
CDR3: CASSYPTDRELFF
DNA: TGTGCCAGCAGTTACCCCACGGACAGGGAACTGTTTTTT

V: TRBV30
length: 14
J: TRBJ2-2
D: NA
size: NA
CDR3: CAWSRQGTGGELFF
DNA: TGTGCCTGGAGTAGGCAGGGTACGGGCGGGGAGCTGTTTTTT

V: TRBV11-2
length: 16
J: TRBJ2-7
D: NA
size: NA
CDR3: CASSLVLQGLSYEQYF
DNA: TGTGCCAGCAGCTTAGTTTTACAGGGATTGTCCTACGAGCAGTACTTC

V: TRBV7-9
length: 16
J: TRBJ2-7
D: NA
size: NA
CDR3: CASSLALLGTGFEQYF
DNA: TGTGCCAGCAGCTTAGCCCTATTGGGAACAGGGTTCGAGCAGTACTTC

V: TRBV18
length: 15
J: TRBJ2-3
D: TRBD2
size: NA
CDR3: CASSLSGTSGVTQYF
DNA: TGTGCCAGCTCATTATCCGGGACTAGCGGAGTAACGCAGTATTTT

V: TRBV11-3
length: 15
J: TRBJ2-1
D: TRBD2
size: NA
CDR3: CASSSTSGSMNEQFF
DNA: TGTGCCAGCAGCTCGACTAGCGGGAGTATGAATGAGCAGTTCTTC

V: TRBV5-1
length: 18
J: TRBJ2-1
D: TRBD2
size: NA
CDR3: CASSLTLNLAGGSDEQFF
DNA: TGCGCCAGCAGCCTGACCTTGAACCTAGCGGGAGGGAGCGATGAGCAGTTCTTC

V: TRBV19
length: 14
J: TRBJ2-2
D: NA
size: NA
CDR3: CASSPSDSTGELFF
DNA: TGTGCCAGTAGTCCATCGGACAGTACCGGGGAGCTGTTTTTT

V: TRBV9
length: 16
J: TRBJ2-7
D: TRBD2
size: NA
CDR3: CASSVEGSGSIYEQYF
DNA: TGTGCCAGCAGCGTAGAGGGTAGCGGGAGTATTTACGAGCAGTACTTC

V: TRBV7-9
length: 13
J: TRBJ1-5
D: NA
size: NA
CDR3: CASSFGKNQPQHF
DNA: TGTGCCAGCAGCTTCGGTAAGAATCAGCCCCAGCATTTT

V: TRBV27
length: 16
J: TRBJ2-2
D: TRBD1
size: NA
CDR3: CASSTDRAQNTGELFF
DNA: TGTGCCAGCAGTACGGACAGGGCCCAGAACACCGGGGAGCTGTTTTTT

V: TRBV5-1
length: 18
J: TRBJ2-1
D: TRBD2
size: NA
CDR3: CASSLAENSGRDHNEQFF
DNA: TGCGCCAGCAGCTTGGCTGAAAATAGCGGGAGGGACCACAATGAGCAGTTCTTC

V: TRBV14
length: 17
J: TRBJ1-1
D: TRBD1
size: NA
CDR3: CASSSIIGTAVGGEAFF
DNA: TGTGCCAGCAGCTCAATCATAGGGACAGCCGTCGGTGGAGAAGCTTTCTTT

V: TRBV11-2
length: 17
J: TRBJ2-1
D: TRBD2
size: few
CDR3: CASSLYEGLAGVNEQFF
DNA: TGTGCCAGCAGCTTATATGAGGGGTTAGCGGGAGTCAATGAGCAGTTCTTC

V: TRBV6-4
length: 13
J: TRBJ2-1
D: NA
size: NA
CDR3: CASSDNPYNEQFF
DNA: TGTGCCAGCAGTGATAATCCTTACAATGAGCAGTTCTTC

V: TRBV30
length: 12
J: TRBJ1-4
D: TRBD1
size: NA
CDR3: CASGQLGEKLFF
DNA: TGTGCCTCGGGACAGCTAGGGGAAAAACTGTTTTTT